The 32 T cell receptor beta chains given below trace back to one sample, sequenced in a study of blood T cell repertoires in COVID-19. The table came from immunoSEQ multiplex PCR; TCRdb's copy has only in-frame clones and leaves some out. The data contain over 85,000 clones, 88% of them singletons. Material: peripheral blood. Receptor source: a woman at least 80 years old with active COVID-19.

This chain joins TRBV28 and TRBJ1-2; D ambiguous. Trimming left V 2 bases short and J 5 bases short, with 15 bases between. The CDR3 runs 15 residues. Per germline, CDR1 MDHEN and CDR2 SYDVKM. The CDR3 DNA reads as TGTGCCAGCAGTTTAATTCGCGGCGGATCTTATGGCTACACCTTC. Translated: CASSLIRGGSYGYTF.

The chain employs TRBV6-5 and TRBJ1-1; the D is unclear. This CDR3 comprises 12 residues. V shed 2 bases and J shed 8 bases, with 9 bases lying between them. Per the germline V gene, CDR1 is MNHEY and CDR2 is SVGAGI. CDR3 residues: CASSYGRQEAFF. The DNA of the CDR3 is TGTGCCAGCAGTTACGGCAGGCAGGAAGCTTTCTTT.

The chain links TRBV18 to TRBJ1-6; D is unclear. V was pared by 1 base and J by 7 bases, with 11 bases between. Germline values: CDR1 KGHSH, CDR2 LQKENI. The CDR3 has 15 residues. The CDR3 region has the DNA TGTGCCAGCTCACCACTCCCTGATGAGAATTCACCCCTCCACTTT. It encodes CASSPLPDENSPLHF.

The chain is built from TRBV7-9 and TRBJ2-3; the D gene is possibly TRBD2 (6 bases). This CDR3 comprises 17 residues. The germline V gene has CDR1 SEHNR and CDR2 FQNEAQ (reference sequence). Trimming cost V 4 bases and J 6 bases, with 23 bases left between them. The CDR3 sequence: CASSSGWGEYSADTQYF. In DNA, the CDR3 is TGTGCCAGCAGCTCCGGCTGGGGGGAATATTCAGCTGATACGCAGTATTTT.

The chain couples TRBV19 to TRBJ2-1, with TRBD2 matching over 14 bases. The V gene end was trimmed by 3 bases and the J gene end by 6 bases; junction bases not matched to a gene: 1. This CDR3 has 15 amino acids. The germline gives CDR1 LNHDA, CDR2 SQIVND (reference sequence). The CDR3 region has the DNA TGTGCCAGTAGTATGGGGACTAGCGGGAGCAATGAGCAGTTCTTC. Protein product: CASSMGTSGSNEQFF.

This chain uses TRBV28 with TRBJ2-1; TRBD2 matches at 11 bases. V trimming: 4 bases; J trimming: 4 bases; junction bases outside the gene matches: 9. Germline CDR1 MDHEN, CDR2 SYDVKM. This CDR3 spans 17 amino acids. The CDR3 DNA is TGTGCCAGCAGTTCCCCCCCCGGGACTAGCGGATACAATGAGCAGTTCTTC. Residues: CASSSPPGTSGYNEQFF.

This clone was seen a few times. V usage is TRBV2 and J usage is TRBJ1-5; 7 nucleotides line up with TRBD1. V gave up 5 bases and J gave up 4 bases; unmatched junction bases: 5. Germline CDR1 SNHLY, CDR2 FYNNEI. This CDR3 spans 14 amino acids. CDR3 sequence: CASSPTGQNQPQHF. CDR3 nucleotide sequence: TGTGCCAGCAGTCCGACAGGGCAGAATCAGCCCCAGCATTTT.

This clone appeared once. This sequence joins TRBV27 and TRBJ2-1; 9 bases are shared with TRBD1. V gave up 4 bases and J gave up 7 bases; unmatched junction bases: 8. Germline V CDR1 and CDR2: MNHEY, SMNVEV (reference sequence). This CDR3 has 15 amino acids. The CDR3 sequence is CASSSGQGRANEQFF. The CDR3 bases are TGTGCCAGCAGTTCAGGACAGGGGAGGGCGAATGAGCAGTTCTTC.

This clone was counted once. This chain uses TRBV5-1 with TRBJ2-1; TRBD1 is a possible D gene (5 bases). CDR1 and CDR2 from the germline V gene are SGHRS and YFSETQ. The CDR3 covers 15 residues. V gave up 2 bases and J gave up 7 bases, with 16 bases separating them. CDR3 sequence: CASSLIPGNQNEQFF. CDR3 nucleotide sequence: TGCGCCAGCAGCTTAATTCCAGGGAATCAAAATGAGCAGTTCTTC.

CDR3 loop: CASSSSSPEAFF. CDR3 nucleotide sequence: TGTGCCAGCAGCTCAAGCTCTCCTGAAGCTTTCTTT. This chain connects TRBV7-9 to TRBJ1-1, with no clear D. The V end was cut by 4 bases, the J end by 6 bases, with 9 bases between. CDR1 is SEHNR, CDR2 FQNEAQ, per germline (reference sequence). The CDR3 consists of 12 residues.

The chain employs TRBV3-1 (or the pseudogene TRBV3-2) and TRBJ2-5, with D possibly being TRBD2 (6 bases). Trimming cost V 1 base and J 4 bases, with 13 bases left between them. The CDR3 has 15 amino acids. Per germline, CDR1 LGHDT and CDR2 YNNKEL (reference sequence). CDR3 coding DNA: TGTGCCAGCAGCCAAGGGGACTTACTACGAGAGACCCAGTACTTC. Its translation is CASSQGDLLRETQYF.

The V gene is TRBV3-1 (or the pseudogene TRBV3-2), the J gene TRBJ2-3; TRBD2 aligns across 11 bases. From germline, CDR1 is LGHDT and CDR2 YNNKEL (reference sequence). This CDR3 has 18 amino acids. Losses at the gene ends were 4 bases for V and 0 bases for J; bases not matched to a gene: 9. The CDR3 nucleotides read TGTGCCAGCAGCCCGGGGTTAGCGGGAGGGGAAAGCACAGATACGCAGTATTTT. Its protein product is CASSPGLAGGESTDTQYF.

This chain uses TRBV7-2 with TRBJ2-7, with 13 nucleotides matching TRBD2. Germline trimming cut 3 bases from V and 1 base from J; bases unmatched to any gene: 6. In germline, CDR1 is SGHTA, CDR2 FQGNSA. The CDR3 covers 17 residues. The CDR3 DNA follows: TGTGCCAGCAGCTTGGCCCGACTAGCGGGAGGATCCTACGAGCAGTACTTC. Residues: CASSLARLAGGSYEQYF.

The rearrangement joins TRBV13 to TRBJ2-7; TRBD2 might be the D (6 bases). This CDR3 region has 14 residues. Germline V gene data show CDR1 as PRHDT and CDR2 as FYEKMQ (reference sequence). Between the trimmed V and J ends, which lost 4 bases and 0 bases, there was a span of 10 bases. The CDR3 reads CASSSSVDSYEQYF. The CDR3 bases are TGTGCCAGCAGCTCTAGCGTAGACTCCTACGAGCAGTACTTC.

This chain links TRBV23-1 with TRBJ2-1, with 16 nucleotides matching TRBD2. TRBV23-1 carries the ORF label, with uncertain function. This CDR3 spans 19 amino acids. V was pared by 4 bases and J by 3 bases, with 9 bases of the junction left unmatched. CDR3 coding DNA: TGCGCCAGCAGTCCTTCACCGGGACTAGCGGGAGGGCTCTACAATGAGCAGTTCTTC. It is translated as CASSPSPGLAGGLYNEQFF.

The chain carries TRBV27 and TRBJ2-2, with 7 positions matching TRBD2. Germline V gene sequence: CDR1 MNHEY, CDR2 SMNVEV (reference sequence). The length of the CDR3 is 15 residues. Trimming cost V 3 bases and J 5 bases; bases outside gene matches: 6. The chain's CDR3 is CASSLRLAVTGELFF. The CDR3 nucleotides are TGTGCCAGCAGTTTGAGGCTAGCGGTTACCGGGGAGCTGTTTTTT.

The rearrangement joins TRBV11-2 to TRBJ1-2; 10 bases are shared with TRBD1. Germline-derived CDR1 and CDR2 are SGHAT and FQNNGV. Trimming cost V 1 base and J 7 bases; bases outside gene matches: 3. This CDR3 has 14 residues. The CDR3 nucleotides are TGTGCCAGCAGCTTAGGACAGGGGGCGCGTGGCTACACCTTC. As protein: CASSLGQGARGYTF.

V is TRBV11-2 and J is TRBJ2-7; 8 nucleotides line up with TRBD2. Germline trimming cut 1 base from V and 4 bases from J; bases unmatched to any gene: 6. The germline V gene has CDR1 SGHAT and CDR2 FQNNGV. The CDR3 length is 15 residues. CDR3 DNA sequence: TGTGCCAGCAGCTTAGGTATTAGCGGGATTTACGAGCAGTACTTC. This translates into CASSLGISGIYEQYF.

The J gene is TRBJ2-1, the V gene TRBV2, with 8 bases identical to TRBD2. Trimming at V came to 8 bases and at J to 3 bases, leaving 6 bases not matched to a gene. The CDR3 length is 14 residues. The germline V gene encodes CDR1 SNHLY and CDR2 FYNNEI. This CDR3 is CASLGLAGYNEQFF. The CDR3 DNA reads TGTGCCAGCCTCGGACTAGCCGGCTACAATGAGCAGTTCTTC.

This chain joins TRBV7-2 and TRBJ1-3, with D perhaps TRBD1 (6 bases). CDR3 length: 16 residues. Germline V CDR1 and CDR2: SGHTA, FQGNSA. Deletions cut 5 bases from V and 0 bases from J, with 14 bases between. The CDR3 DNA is TGTGCCAGCAGCACTCGACAGGCTGACTCTGGAAACACCATATATTTT. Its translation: CASSTRQADSGNTIYF.

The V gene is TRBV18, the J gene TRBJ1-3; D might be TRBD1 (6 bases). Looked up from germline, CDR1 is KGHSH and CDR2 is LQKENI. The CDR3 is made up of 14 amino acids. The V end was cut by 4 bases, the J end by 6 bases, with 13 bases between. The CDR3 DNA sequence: TGTGCCAGCTCACGGGCCCAGGGGACAAACACCATATATTTT. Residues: CASSRAQGTNTIYF.

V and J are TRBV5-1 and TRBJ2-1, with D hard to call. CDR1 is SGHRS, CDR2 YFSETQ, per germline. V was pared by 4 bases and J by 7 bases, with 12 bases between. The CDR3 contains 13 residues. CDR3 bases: TGCGCCAGCAGCCCGGCCTTGGAGAATGAGCAGTTCTTC. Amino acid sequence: CASSPALENEQFF.

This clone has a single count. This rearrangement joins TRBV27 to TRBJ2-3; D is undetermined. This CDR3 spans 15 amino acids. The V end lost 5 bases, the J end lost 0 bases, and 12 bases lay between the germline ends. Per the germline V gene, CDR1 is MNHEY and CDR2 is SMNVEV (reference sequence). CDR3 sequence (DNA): TGTGCCAGCAGTACAGACGGATCTAGCACAGATACGCAGTATTTT. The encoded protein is CASSTDGSSTDTQYF.

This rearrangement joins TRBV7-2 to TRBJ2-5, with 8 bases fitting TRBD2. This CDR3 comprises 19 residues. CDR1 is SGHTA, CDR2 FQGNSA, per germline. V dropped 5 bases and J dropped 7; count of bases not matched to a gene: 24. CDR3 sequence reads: CASSPGRPSGPTGGRTQYF. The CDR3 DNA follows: TGTGCCAGCAGCCCCGGGAGGCCTAGCGGGCCAACTGGGGGGCGGACCCAGTACTTC.

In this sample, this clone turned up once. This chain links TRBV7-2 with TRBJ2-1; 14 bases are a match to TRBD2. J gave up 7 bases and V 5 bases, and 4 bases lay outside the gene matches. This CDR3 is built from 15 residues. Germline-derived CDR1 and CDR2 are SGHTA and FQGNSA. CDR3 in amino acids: CASSLTSGRANEQFF. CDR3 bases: TGTGCCAGCAGCCTGACTAGCGGGAGGGCGAATGAGCAGTTCTTC.

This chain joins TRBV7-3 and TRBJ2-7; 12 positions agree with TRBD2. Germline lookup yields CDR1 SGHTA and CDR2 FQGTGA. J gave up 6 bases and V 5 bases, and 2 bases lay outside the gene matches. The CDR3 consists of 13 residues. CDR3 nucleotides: TGTGCCAGCAGCCAACTAGCGGGGGGCGAGCAGTACTTC. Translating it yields CASSQLAGGEQYF.

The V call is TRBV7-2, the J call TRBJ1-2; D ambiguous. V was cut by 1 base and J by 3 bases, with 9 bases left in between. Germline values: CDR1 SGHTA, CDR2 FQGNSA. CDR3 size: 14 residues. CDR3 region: CASSLGALDYGYTF. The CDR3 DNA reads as TGTGCCAGCAGCTTAGGGGCCTTGGACTATGGCTACACCTTC.

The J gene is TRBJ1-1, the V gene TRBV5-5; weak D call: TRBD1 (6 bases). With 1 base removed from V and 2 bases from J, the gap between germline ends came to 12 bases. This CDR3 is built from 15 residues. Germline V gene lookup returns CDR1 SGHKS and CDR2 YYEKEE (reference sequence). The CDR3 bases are TGTGCCAGCAGCTTGTCACCGACAGGTAACACTGAAGCTTTCTTT. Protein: CASSLSPTGNTEAFF.

The CDR3 bases are TGTGCCAGCAGCCGCCGGGGAACAGATACGCAGTATTTT. Protein sequence: CASSRRGTDTQYF. This rearrangement joins TRBV28 to TRBJ2-3; D perhaps matches TRBD2 (5 bases). This CDR3 contains 13 residues. Deletions cut 6 bases from V and 3 bases from J, with 10 bases between. Germline V gives CDR1 MDHEN, CDR2 SYDVKM. Full variable domain (missing parts from reference TRBV28 and TRBJ2-3): DVKVTQSSRYLVKRTGEKVFLECVQDMDHENMFWYRQDPGLGLRLIYFSYDVKMKEKGDIPEGYSVSREKKERFSLILESASTNQTSMYLCASSRRGTDTQYFGPGTRLTVL.

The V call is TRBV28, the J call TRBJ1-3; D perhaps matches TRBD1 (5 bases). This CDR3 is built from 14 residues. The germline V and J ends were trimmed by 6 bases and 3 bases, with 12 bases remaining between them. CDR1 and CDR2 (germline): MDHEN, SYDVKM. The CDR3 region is CASSLAGVGNTIYF. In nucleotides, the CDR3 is TGTGCCAGCAGCCTCGCGGGGGTTGGAAACACCATATATTTT.

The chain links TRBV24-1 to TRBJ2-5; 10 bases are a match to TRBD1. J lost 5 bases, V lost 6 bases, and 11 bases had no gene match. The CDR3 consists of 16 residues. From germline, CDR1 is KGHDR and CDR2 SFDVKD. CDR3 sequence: CATSIPSGTGVETQYF. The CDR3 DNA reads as TGTGCCACCAGTATTCCGTCCGGGACAGGGGTCGAGACCCAGTACTTC.

The CDR3 bases are TGCGCCAGCAGCGATCTAGGGGGGGCAGATACGCAGTATTTT. Translation gives CASSDLGGADTQYF. The rearrangement links TRBV5-1 to TRBJ2-3; tentatively, D is TRBD2 (7 bases). The CDR3 has 14 amino acids. Germline CDR1 reads SGHRS; CDR2 reads YFSETQ. V lost 4 bases to trimming and J lost 4 bases, with 13 bases between them.